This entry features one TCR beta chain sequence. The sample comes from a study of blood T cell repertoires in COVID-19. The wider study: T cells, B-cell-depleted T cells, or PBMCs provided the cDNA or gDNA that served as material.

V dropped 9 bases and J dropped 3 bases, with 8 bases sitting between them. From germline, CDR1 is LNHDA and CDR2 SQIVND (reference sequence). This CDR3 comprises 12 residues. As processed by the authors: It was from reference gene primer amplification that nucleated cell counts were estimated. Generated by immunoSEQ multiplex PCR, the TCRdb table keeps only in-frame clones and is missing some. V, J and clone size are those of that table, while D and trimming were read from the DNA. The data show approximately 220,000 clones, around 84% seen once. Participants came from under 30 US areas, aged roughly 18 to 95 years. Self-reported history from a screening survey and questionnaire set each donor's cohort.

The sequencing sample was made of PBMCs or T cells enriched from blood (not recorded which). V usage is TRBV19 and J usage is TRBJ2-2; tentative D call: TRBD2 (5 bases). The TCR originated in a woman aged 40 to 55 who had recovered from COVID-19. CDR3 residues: CARDSYTGELFF. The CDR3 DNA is TGTGCCAGGGACTCCTACACCGGGGAGCTGTTTTTT.